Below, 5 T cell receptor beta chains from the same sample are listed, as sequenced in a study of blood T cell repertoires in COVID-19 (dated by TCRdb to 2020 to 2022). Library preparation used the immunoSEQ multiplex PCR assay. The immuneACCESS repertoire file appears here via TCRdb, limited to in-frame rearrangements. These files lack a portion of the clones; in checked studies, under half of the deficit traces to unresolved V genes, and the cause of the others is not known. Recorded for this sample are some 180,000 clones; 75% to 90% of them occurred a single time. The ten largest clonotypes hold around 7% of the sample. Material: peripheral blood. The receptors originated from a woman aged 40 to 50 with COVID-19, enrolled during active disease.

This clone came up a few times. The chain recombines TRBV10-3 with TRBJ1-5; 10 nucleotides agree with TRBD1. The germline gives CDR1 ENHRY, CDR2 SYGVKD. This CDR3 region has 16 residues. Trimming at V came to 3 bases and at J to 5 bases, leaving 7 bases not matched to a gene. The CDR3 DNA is TGTGCCATCAGTGATCCTGGGACAGGGGATCATCAGCCCCAGCATTTT. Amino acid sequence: CAISDPGTGDHQPQHF.

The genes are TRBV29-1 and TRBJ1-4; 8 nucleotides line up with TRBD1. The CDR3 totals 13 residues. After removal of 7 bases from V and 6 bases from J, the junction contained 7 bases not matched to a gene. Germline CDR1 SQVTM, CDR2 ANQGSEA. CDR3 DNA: TGCAGCGCCCTGACAGGGGAGTATGAAAAACTGTTTTTT. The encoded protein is CSALTGEYEKLFF. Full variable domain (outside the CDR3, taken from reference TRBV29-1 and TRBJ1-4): SAVISQKPSRDICQRGTSLTIQCQVDSQVTMMFWYRQQPGQSLTLIATANQGSEATYESGFVIDKFPISRPNLTFSTLTVSNMSPEDSSIYLCSALTGEYEKLFFGSGTQLSVL.

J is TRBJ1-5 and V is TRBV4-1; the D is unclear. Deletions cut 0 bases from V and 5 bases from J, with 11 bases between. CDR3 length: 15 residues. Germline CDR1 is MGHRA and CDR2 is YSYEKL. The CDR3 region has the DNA TGCGCCAGCAGCCAAGAGCGAGCGAGTTATCAGCCCCAGCATTTT. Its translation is CASSQERASYQPQHF.

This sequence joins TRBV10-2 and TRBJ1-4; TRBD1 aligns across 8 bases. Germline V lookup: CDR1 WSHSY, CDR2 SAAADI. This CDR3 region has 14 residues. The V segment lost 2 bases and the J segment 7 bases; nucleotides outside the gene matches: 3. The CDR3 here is CASSETGGFEKLFF. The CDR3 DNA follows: TGCGCCAGCAGTGAGACAGGGGGGTTTGAAAAACTGTTTTTT.

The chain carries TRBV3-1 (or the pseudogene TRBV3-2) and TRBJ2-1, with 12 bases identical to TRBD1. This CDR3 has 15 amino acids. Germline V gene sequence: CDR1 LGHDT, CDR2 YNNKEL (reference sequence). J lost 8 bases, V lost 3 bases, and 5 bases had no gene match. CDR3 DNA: TGTGCCAGCAGCCATACGGGACAGGGGGCCCATGAGCAGTTCTTC. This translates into CASSHTGQGAHEQFF.